This T cell receptor beta chain was identified in a study of blood T cell repertoires in COVID-19. Study-level background: The United States, Italy and Spain supplied acute and convalescent COVID-19 samples.

Repertoires were generated with immunoSEQ multiplex PCR, while TCRdb's copy carries only in-frame clones and drops some. The table records about 120,000 clones, 85% to 90% of them present only once. This CDR3 has 18 amino acids. The J segment lost 4 bases and the V segment lost 3 bases, leaving 11 bases of the junction unmatched. Germline lookup yields CDR1 KGHDR and CDR2 SFDVKD. The sequencing sample was made of peripheral blood. This TCR was sampled from a man older than 75 with active or convalescent COVID-19. V and J are TRBV24-1 and TRBJ2-5; 12 bases match TRBD2. Written as DNA, the CDR3 is TGTGCCACCAGTGATCCCCGAGCTAGCGGGAGGGCCGGAGAGACCCAGTACTTC. It yields the protein CATSDPRASGRAGETQYF.